The clone carrying this TCR beta chain was observed a few times. As processed by the authors: Reference gene primers were amplified, and this amplification served to estimate nucleated cell counts. Produced via immunoSEQ multiplex PCR; TCRdb's table is partial and in-frame only. V and J calls and clone size are those listed in that table; D and trimming were worked out from the DNA. The sample yields just under 80,000 clones, 88% seen once. This record comes from a study of blood T cell repertoires in COVID-19. Study-level information: From the United States, Italy and Spain came samples of acute and convalescent COVID-19. The analysed material was cDNA or gDNA that came from T cells, B-cell-depleted T cells, or PBMCs.

This CDR3 has 14 residues. V dropped 9 bases and J dropped 0; count of bases not matched to a gene: 2. Looked up from germline, CDR1 is ENHRY and CDR2 is SYGVKD. Sequencing input: peripheral blood. This receptor was taken from a human donor in a cohort sampled during active COVID-19. The chain links TRBV10-3 to TRBJ1-5; 10 bases fit TRBD1. Here the CDR3 DNA reads TGTGCCATAGGGACAGGGGATAGCAATCAGCCCCAGCATTTT. Translation gives CAIGTGDSNQPQHF.